Listed here are 2 T cell receptor beta chains from one sample, sequenced in a study of CD8+ T cells in alopecia areata. Once RNA had been extracted, it was reverse transcribed into cDNA to act as the sequencing template. Produced via immunoSEQ multiplex PCR; TCRdb's table is partial and in-frame only. In the table there are 150,000 to 200,000 clones, 59% of which are singletons. The material was CD4+ T cells sorted from blood, obtained at week 0. The receptor set was obtained from a human donor with alopecia areata.

The rearrangement uses TRBV30 and TRBJ1-2; maybe TRBD1 (5 bases). Trimming removed 3 bases at V and 2 bases at J, with 10 bases between. In germline, CDR1 is GTSNPN, CDR2 SVGIG (reference sequence). CDR3 length: 13 residues. CDR3 residues: CAWRDGGNYGYTF. DNA of the CDR3: TGTGCCTGGAGAGATGGGGGAAACTATGGCTACACCTTC.

The chain is built from TRBV4-1 and TRBJ1-2, with D possibly TRBD1 on 5 matching bases. CDR1 and CDR2 from the germline V gene are MGHRA and YSYEKL. The CDR3 is made up of 15 amino acids. V lost 5 bases and J lost 5, with 18 bases in between. CDR3 sequence reads: CASSKVGGEGYGYTF. DNA for the CDR3: TGCGCCAGCAGCAAAGTCGGCGGAGAGGGGTATGGCTACACCTTC.